Shown below are 9 T cell receptor beta chains from a single sample sequenced in a study of T cells in Graves' hyperthyroidism and ophthalmopathy (dated by TCRdb to 2018 to 2020). The method was multiplex PCR. TCRdb shows the sequencer as Illumina HiSeq 2000. Amplification of TCR beta CDR3 regions was carried out from RNA transcripts. For the first round of RT-PCR on the TCR CDR3, the HTBI primer set was used together with the Qiagen OneStep RT-PCR kit. TCRdb reprocessed the public reads (quality trimming at Q25 with fastp, clone calling with MiXCR) and kept in-frame beta chains. When rows share a CDR3 protein, they turn into one entry using the most common DNA and genes. The sample records about 290,000 distinct CDR3 sequences, around 15% of which are singletons. The leading ten clones occupy roughly 30% of the sample. The sample was blood. These TCRs come from a woman aged 45-59 years with Graves' hyperthyroidism that later progressed to Graves' ophthalmopathy.

There are many counts of this clonotype. This chain joins TRBV5-1 and TRBJ2-7; weak D call: TRBD2 (5 bases). This CDR3 spans 13 amino acids. V lost 4 bases, J lost 2 bases, and 10 bases lay in between. Germline V gene data show CDR1 as SGHRS and CDR2 as YFSETQ. DNA of the CDR3: TGCGCCAGCAGCCCACTAGTAACCTACGAGCAGTACTTC. Translated, it gives CASSPLVTYEQYF. The whole variable domain, remainder taken from reference TRBV5-1 and TRBJ2-7, is KAGVTQTPRYLIKTRGQQVTLSCSPISGHRSVSWYQQTPGQGLQFLFEYFSETQRNKGNFPGRFSGRQFSNSRSEMNVSTLELGDSALYLCASSPLVTYEQYFGPGTRLTVT.

There are a few counts of this clonotype. This chain uses TRBV30 with TRBJ2-5; weak D call: TRBD1 (7 bases). This CDR3 contains 14 residues. With 0 bases removed from V and 5 bases from J, the gap between germline ends came to 13 bases. CDR1 is GTSNPN and CDR2 is SVGIG in the germline V gene (reference sequence). The CDR3 spells CAWSVAGGWETQYF. As DNA, the CDR3 is TGTGCCTGGAGTGTGGCAGGGGGGTGGGAGACCCAGTACTTC.

This clonotype was counted ten times or more. The chain is built from TRBV5-1 and TRBJ2-6; D is undetermined. The V gene lost 4 bases and the J gene lost 4 bases, with 9 bases spanning the gap. The CDR3 is made up of 14 amino acids. Germline-derived CDR1 and CDR2 are SGHRS and YFSETQ. The CDR3 protein is CASSPQDGANVLTF. DNA for the CDR3: TGCGCCAGCAGCCCCCAGGACGGGGCCAACGTCCTGACTTTC. Filled out from reference TRBV5-1 and TRBJ2-6, the complete variable domain reads KAGVTQTPRYLIKTRGQQVTLSCSPISGHRSVSWYQQTPGQGLQFLFEYFSETQRNKGNFPGRFSGRQFSNSRSEMNVSTLELGDSALYLCASSPQDGANVLTFGAGSRLTVL.

The gene calls are TRBV5-1 and TRBJ2-7; 8 positions match TRBD1. Germline values: CDR1 SGHRS, CDR2 YFSETQ. J lost 2 bases, V lost 5 bases, and 6 bases had no gene match. The length of the CDR3 is 14 residues. The CDR3 nucleotides read TGCGCCAGCAGAGCATGGGGACAGGCCTACGAGCAGTACTTC. Protein sequence: CASRAWGQAYEQYF.

This clonotype was found many times. This sequence joins TRBV5-1 and TRBJ2-7, with D perhaps matching TRBD1 (6 bases). Trimming shortened V by 1 base and J by 2 bases, and 10 bases separated the two germline ends. The CDR3 totals 14 residues. In germline, CDR1 is SGHRS, CDR2 YFSETQ. The CDR3 DNA reads as TGCGCCAGCAGCTTGTTCCAGGGGCCCTACGAGCAGTACTTC. It encodes CASSLFQGPYEQYF.

V is TRBV6-5 and J is TRBJ2-3; D possibly matches TRBD1 or TRBD2 (5 bases each). V lost 2 bases and J 1 base, leaving 13 bases between the germline ends. CDR1 is MNHEY and CDR2 is SVGAGI in the germline V gene. CDR3 length equals 16 residues. CDR3 in amino acids: CASSYKRDGRTDTQYF. The CDR3 DNA follows: TGTGCCAGCAGTTACAAACGGGACGGACGCACAGATACGCAGTATTTT.

The chain uses TRBV4-2 and TRBJ2-3; 14 positions match TRBD2. The V gene's germline CDR1 is LGHNA and CDR2 YNFKEQ. The junction had 6 bases not matched to a gene; V was cut back by 1 base and J by 3 bases. CDR3 length: 18 residues. CDR3 nucleotides: TGTGCCAGCAGCCAAGCGGGACTAGCGGGAGCGGCGACAGATACGCAGTATTTT. This gives the protein CASSQAGLAGAATDTQYF.

V and J are TRBV6-2 or TRBV6-3 and TRBJ1-2; the match to TRBD1 covers 11 bases. The CDR3 spans 15 residues. V was clipped by 7 bases and J by 4 bases; unmatched bases: 8. Germline-derived CDR1 and CDR2 are MNHEY and SVGEGT. Here the CDR3 DNA reads TGTGCCAGCATAGCGAGGACAGGGGGCGTCTATGGCTACACCTTC. Protein: CASIARTGGVYGYTF.

This clonotype was recorded at least ten times. The rearrangement links TRBV4-2 to TRBJ2-5; D is undetermined. Deletions cut 4 bases from V and 1 base from J, with 16 bases between. The CDR3 consists of 16 residues. Germline CDR1 reads LGHNA; CDR2 reads YNFKEQ. This chain's CDR3 is CASSPNVQASQETQYF. CDR3 sequence (DNA): TGTGCCAGCAGCCCTAACGTGCAGGCTAGCCAAGAGACCCAGTACTTC.